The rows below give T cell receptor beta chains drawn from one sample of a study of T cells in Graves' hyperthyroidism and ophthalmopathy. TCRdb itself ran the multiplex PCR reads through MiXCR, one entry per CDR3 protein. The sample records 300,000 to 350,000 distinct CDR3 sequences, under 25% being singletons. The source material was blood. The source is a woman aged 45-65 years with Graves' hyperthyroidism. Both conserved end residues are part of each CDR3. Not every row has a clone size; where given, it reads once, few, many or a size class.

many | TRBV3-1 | CASSQDSRARRTQYF
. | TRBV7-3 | CASSTSSGSVVGNTGELFF
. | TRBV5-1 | CASSLTRASSYNEQFF
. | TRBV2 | CASSNTGSSGYTF
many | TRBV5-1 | CASSLGAQNTEAFF
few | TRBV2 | CASREGQVWASGYTF
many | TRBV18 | CASSPGTSLSDTQYF
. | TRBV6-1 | CASRGLAAKWGTQYF
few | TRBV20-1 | CSASREIYGSPLHF
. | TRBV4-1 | CASSQEGGRETQYF